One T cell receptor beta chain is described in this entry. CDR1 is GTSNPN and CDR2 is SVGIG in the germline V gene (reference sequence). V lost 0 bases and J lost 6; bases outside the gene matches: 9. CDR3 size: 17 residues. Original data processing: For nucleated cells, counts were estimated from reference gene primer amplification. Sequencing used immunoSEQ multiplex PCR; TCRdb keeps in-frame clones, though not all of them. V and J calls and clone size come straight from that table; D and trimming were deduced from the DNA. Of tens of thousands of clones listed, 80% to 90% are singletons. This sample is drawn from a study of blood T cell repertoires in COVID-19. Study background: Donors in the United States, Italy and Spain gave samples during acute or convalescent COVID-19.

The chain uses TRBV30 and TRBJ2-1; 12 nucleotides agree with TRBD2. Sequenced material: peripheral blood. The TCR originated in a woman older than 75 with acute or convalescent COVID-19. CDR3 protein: CAWSVLGLAGGPNEQFF. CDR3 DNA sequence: TGTGCCTGGAGTGTACTGGGGCTAGCGGGAGGGCCCAATGAGCAGTTCTTC.